A selection of T cell receptor beta chains follows, all from one sample in a study of T cell repertoires in cytomegalovirus infection. TCRdb recomputed calls from the reads with MiXCR, one row per CDR3 protein. The table has 200,000 to 250,000 distinct CDR3 sequences, roughly 34% seen once. Antigen specificity for these receptors is unknown. This sample comprised CD8+ T cells from cultured PBMCs, obtained from culture after CMV antigen stimulation. These receptors came from a human donor in good health (CMV status not recorded). Some clones in this sample may be carry-over from other donors' samples. CDR3s include the opening cysteine and the closing phenylalanine or tryptophan. Fields, in order: D gene, clone size, J gene, V gene, CDR3 protein, CDR3 DNA. The D gene is left open where the match is weak. Size is stated for part of the rows, as once, few or many counts, or as a class when the clone is expanded.

TRBD1 NA TRBJ2-1 TRBV6-5 CASSYLSGTGDYNEQFF TGTGCCAGCAGTTACCTCTCCGGGACAGGGGACTACAATGAGCAGTTCTTC
TRBD1 few TRBJ2-1 TRBV20-1 CSARKGQAPEYYNEQFF TGCAGTGCTCGAAAAGGACAGGCCCCTGAATACTACAATGAGCAGTTCTTC
NA NA TRBJ2-2 TRBV7-8 CASSLFSSLGTGELFF TGTGCCAGCAGCTTATTCAGTTCCCTCGGCACCGGGGAGCTGTTTTTT
TRBD2 few TRBJ2-3 TRBV6-5 CASSSNIAGATDTQYF TGTGCCAGCAGTTCTAATATAGCGGGGGCCACAGATACGCAGTATTTT
NA once TRBJ2-7 TRBV5-6 CASSLLDSYEQYF TGTGCCAGCAGCCTCCTCGACAGCTACGAGCAGTACTTC
NA once TRBJ1-2 TRBV6-5 CASSYSEGGYGYTF TGTGCCAGCAGTTACTCCGAGGGAGGCTATGGCTACACCTTC
NA few TRBJ2-1 TRBV7-9 CASSLVDYNEQFF TGTGCCAGCAGCTTAGTGGACTACAATGAGCAGTTCTTC
NA NA TRBJ2-2 TRBV30 CACQTNTGELFF TGTGCCTGCCAAACAAACACCGGGGAGCTGTTTTTT
NA NA TRBJ2-4 TRBV15 CATSRDRPGGVGLAKHMPYF TGTGCCACCAGCAGAGATCGGCCAGGGGGCGTCGGACTAGCCAAACACATGCCGTACTTC
NA few TRBJ1-4 TRBV7-9 CASRTDGTNEKLFF TGTGCCAGCAGAACCGACGGAACTAATGAAAAACTGTTTTTT
TRBD1 few TRBJ2-2 TRBV19 CASLRDRESTGELFF TGTGCCAGTTTAAGGGACAGGGAAAGTACCGGGGAGCTGTTTTTT
NA few TRBJ2-1 TRBV7-6 CASSLVGWQGTYNEQFF TGTGCCAGCAGCTTAGTGGGGTGGCAGGGGACTTACAATGAGCAGTTCTTC